One T cell receptor beta chain is described in this entry. Its matching antigen is unknown. At one end the junction does not follow the germline gene, possibly because of a read error. The data stem from a study of cytomegalovirus exposure and HLA in healthy donors. Study-wide results and limits: Highly shared variants forming one cluster were likely a sequencing artifact. TCR beta chain V- and J-gene trimming was linked, in a later analysis, to a missense variant in DCLRE1C. Published work reported that the classifier diagnosed cytomegalovirus status with high specificity and sensitivity.

The CDR3 covers 15 residues. Per germline, CDR1 SEHNR and CDR2 FQNEAQ (reference sequence). With 60 Vbeta and 13 Jbeta primers, the PCR was carried out. Here immunoSEQ multiplex PCR was the method, and the copy in TCRdb shows in-frame clones only, minus some. The data show over 150,000 clones, 80% to 90% seen once. What was sequenced was PBMCs. The TCR sequence derives from a woman in her twenties or thirties in good health and CMV-seropositive. This chain links TRBV7-9 with TRBJ2-7, with 7 bases that match TRBD2. The DNA for the CDR3 is TGTTCCAGCAGCCCCCGATCAGGGAGGGGCTACGAGCAGTACTTC. Amino acid sequence: CSSSPRSGRGYEQYF.